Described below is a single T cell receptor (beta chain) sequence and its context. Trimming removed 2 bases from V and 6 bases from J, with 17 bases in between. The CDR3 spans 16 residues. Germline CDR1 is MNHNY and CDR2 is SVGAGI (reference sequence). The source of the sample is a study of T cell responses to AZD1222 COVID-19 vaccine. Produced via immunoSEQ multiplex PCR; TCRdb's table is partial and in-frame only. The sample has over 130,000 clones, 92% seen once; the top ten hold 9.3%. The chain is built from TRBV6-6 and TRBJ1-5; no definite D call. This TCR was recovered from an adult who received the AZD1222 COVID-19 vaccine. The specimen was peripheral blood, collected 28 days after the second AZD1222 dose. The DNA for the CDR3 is TGTGCCAGCAGTTACGCCCAAGAAGGAGCTGGTCAGCCCCAGCATTTT. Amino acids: CASSYAQEGAGQPQHF.